Listed below are T cell receptor beta chains from one sample, sequenced in a study of blood T cell repertoires in COVID-19. The table came from immunoSEQ multiplex PCR; TCRdb's copy has only in-frame clones and leaves some out. The data show 390,000 or so clones, roughly 86% seen once. The sequencing input was peripheral blood. These receptors all stem from a woman aged 25 to 39 with COVID-19, enrolled during active disease. Both conserved end residues are part of each CDR3. Each record gives: CDR3 protein, CDR3 DNA, D gene, V gene, clone size, CDR3 length, J gene. The D gene is left open where the match is weak. Clone size is stated in some rows and not others, as once, few, many or a class when expanded.

CDR3: CASSPTGAGANVLTF
DNA: TGTGCCAGCAGTCCGACAGGGGCTGGGGCCAACGTCCTGACTTTC
D: TRBD1
V: TRBV28
size: -
length: 15
J: TRBJ2-6

CDR3: CASSLARGSTDTQYF
DNA: TGTGCCAGCAGCTTAGCGCGGGGTAGCACAGATACGCAGTATTTT
D: -
V: TRBV7-2
size: -
length: 15
J: TRBJ2-3

CDR3: CASTREETQYF
DNA: TGTGCCAGCACCAGGGAAGAGACCCAGTACTTC
D: -
V: TRBV12-3/TRBV12-4
size: -
length: 11
J: TRBJ2-5

CDR3: CASSPYNEQFF
DNA: TGTGCCAGTAGCCCGTACAATGAGCAGTTCTTC
D: -
V: TRBV28
size: -
length: 11
J: TRBJ2-1

CDR3: CATSDPGQTAYEQYF
DNA: TGTGCCACCAGTGACCCGGGACAGACGGCCTACGAGCAGTACTTC
D: TRBD1
V: TRBV24-1
size: -
length: 15
J: TRBJ2-7

CDR3: CASSVGVAETDTQYF
DNA: TGTGCCAGCAGCGTAGGGGTAGCGGAAACAGATACGCAGTATTTT
D: -
V: TRBV9
size: -
length: 15
J: TRBJ2-3

CDR3: CASGYAGGTGELFF
DNA: TGTGCCAGTGGCTATGCGGGAGGCACCGGGGAGCTGTTTTTT
D: TRBD2
V: TRBV19
size: once
length: 14
J: TRBJ2-2

CDR3: CASSRDWSSYEQYF
DNA: TGTGCCAGCAGCCGGGACTGGAGCTCCTACGAGCAGTACTTC
D: -
V: TRBV5-4
size: -
length: 14
J: TRBJ2-7

CDR3: CASSQPGLENTGELFF
DNA: TGTGCCAGCAGCCAACCGGGACTAGAAAACACCGGGGAGCTGTTTTTT
D: TRBD2
V: TRBV5-4
size: -
length: 16
J: TRBJ2-2

CDR3: CASSLNGRGFYGYTF
DNA: TGTGCCAGCAGCTTAAATGGCAGGGGATTCTATGGCTACACCTTC
D: -
V: TRBV11-2
size: once
length: 15
J: TRBJ1-2

CDR3: CASSPWGGTDTQYF
DNA: TGTGCCAGCAGCCCCTGGGGAGGCACAGATACGCAGTATTTT
D: -
V: TRBV9
size: -
length: 14
J: TRBJ2-3

CDR3: CASSGRGDEQFF
DNA: TGTGCCAGCTCCGGGCGCGGGGATGAGCAGTTCTTC
D: -
V: TRBV27
size: -
length: 12
J: TRBJ2-1

CDR3: CASSLLRGRSYEQYF
DNA: TGTGCCAGCAGCCTCCTCCGCGGGCGCTCCTACGAGCAGTACTTC
D: -
V: TRBV28
size: -
length: 15
J: TRBJ2-7

CDR3: CASRPTGVSNQPQHF
DNA: TGTGCCAGCAGACCGACAGGGGTGAGCAATCAGCCCCAGCATTTT
D: TRBD1
V: TRBV6-5
size: -
length: 15
J: TRBJ1-5

CDR3: CASSIRGYYNEQFF
DNA: TGTGCCAGTAGTATCAGGGGGTACTACAATGAGCAGTTCTTC
D: TRBD1
V: TRBV19
size: -
length: 14
J: TRBJ2-1

CDR3: CASSGQSSGNTIYF
DNA: TGTGCCAGCTCCGGACAGAGCTCTGGAAACACCATATATTTT
D: -
V: TRBV18
size: -
length: 14
J: TRBJ1-3

CDR3: CASSLGAVSYEQYF
DNA: TGTGCCAGCAGTTTGGGGGCAGTCTCCTACGAGCAGTACTTC
D: -
V: TRBV27
size: -
length: 14
J: TRBJ2-7

CDR3: CASSLPRDNSPLHF
DNA: TGTGCCAGCAGTTTACCCCGGGATAATTCACCCCTCCACTTT
D: -
V: TRBV28
size: -
length: 14
J: TRBJ1-6

CDR3: CASSMGTLEETQYF
DNA: TGTGCCAGTAGTATGGGGACACTTGAAGAGACCCAGTACTTC
D: -
V: TRBV19
size: -
length: 14
J: TRBJ2-5

CDR3: CASSPGLAGDEQFF
DNA: TGTGCCAGTTCCCCGGGACTAGCGGGAGATGAGCAGTTCTTC
D: TRBD2
V: TRBV19
size: -
length: 14
J: TRBJ2-1

CDR3: CAWSSSGRLDTQYF
DNA: TGTGCCTGGAGTTCTAGCGGGAGGTTGGATACGCAGTATTTT
D: TRBD2
V: TRBV30
size: -
length: 14
J: TRBJ2-3